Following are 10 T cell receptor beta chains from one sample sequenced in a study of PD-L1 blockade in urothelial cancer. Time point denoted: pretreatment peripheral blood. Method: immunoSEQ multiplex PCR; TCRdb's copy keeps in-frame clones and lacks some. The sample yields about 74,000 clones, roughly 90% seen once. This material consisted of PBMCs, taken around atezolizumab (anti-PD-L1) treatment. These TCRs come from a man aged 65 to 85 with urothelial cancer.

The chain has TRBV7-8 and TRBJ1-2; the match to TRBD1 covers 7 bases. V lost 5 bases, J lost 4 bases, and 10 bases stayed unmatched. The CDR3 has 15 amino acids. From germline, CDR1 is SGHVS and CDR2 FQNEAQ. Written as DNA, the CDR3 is TGTGCCAGCAGCGTCCGGGACAGATTGAGCTATGGCTACACCTTC. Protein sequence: CASSVRDRLSYGYTF.

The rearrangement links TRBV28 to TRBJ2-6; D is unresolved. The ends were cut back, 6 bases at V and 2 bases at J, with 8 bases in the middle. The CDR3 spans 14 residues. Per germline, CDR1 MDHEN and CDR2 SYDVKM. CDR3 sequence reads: CASSPSPGANVLTF. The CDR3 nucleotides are TGTGCCAGCAGCCCATCCCCTGGGGCCAACGTCCTGACTTTC.

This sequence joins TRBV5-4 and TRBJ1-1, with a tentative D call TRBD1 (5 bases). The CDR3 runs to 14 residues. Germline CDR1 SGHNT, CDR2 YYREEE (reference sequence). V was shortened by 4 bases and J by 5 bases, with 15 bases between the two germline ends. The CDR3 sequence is CASSPTQGGTEAFF. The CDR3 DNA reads TGTGCCAGCAGCCCCACCCAGGGCGGAACTGAAGCTTTCTTT.

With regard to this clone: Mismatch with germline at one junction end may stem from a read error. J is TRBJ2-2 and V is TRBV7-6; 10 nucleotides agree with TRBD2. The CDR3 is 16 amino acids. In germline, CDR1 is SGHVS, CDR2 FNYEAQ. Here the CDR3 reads CASSLGLAAYTGELFF. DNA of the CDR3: TGTGCCAGCAGTTTAGGACTAGCGGCGTACACCGGGGAGCTGTTTTTT.

The chain's CDR3 is CASSLVIRDRGPADTQYF. Written as DNA, the CDR3 is TGTGCCAGCAGCTTAGTTATCCGGGACAGGGGGCCAGCAGATACGCAGTATTTT. This chain connects TRBV11-2 to TRBJ2-3, with TRBD1 matching 12 bases. The germline gives CDR1 SGHAT, CDR2 FQNNGV. V was pared by 1 base and J by 4 bases, with 9 bases of the junction left unmatched. The CDR3 extends over 18 amino acids.

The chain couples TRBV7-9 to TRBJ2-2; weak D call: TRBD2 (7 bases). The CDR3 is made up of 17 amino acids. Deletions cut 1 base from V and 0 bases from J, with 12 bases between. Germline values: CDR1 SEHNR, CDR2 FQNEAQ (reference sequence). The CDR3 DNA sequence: TGTGCCAGCAGCTTAGGTGGGGGGGCGGCGAACACCGGGGAGCTGTTTTTT. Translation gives CASSLGGGAANTGELFF.

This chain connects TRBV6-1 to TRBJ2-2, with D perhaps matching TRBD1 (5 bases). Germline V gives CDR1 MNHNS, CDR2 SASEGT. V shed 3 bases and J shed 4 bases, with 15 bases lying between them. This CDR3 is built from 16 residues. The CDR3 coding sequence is TGTGCCAGCAGTGATTACAGGATTTCGAGCACCGGGGAGCTGTTTTTT. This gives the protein CASSDYRISSTGELFF.

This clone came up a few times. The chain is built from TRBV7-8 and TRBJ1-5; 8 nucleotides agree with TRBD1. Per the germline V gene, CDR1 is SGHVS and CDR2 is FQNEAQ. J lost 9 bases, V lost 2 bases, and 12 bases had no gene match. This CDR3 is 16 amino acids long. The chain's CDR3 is CASSLSRGRGPGPQHF. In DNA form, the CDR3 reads TGTGCCAGCAGCTTATCCAGGGGGCGAGGGCCCGGGCCCCAGCATTTT. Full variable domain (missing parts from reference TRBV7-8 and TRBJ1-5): GAGVSQSPRYKVAKRGQDVALRCDPISGHVSLFWYQQALGQGPEFLTYFQNEAQLDKSGLPSDRFFAERPEGSVSTLKIQRTQQEDSAVYLCASSLSRGRGPGPQHFGDGTRLSIL.

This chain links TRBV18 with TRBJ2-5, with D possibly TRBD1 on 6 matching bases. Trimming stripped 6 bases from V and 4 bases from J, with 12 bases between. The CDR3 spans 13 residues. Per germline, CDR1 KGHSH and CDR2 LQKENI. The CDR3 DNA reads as TGTGCCAGCTCCAGGGGAGAAGGAGAGACCCAGTACTTC. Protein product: CASSRGEGETQYF.

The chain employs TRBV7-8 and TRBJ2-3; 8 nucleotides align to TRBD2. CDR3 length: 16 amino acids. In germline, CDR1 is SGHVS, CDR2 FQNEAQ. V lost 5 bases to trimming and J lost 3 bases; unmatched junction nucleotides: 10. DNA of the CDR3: TGTGCCAGCAGCCCCCCGAGCGGGAGATCAACAGATACGCAGTATTTT. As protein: CASSPPSGRSTDTQYF.